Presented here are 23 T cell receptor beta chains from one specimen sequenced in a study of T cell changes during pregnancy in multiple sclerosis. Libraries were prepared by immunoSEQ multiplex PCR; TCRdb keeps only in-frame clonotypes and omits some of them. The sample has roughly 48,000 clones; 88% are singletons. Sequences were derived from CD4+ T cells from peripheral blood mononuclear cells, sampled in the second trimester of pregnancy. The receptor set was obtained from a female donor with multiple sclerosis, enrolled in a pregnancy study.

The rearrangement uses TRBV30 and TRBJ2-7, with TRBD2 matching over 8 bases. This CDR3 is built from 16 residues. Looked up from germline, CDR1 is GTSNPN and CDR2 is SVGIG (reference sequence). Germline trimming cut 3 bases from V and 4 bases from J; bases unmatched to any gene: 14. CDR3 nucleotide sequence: TGTGCCTGGAGACGCGCCGGAGTAGCGGGATTATACGAGCAGTACTTC. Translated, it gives CAWRRAGVAGLYEQYF.

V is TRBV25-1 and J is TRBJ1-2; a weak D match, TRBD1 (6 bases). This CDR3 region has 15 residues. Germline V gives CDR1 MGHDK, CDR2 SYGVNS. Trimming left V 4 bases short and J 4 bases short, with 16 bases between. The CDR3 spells CASSANRVDSYGYTF. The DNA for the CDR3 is TGTGCCAGCAGTGCAAACAGGGTCGACAGCTATGGCTACACCTTC.

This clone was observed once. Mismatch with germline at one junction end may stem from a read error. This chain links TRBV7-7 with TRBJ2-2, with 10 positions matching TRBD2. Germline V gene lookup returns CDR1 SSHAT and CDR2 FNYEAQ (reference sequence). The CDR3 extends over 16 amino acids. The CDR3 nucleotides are TGTGCTAGCAGCCCATCAGCGGGAGGGATCACCGGGGAGCTGTTTTTT. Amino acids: CASSPSAGGITGELFF.

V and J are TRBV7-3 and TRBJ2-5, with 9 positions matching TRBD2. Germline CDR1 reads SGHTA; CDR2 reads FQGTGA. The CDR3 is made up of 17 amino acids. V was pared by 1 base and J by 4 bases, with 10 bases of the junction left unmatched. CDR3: CASSLNAGGPGRETQYF. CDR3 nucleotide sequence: TGTGCCAGCAGCTTAAACGCGGGAGGGCCGGGGAGAGAGACCCAGTACTTC.

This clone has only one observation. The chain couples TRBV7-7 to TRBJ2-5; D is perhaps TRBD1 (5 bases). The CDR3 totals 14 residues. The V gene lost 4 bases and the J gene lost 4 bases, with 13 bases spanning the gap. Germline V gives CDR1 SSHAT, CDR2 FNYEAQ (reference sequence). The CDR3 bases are TGTGCCAGCAGCTCCCCAGGGAAGGTAGAGACCCAGTACTTC. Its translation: CASSSPGKVETQYF.

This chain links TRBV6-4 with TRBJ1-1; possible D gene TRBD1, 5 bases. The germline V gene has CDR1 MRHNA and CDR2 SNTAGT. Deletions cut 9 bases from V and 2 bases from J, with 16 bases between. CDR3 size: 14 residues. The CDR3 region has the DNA TGTGCCAGGGGGGAGGCTGATCCAAACACTGAAGCTTTCTTT. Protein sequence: CARGEADPNTEAFF.

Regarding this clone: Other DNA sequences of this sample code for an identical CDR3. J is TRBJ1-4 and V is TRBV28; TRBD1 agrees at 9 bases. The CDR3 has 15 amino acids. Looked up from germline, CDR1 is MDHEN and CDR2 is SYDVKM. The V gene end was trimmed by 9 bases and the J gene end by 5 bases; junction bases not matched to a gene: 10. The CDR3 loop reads CASRGGQGLNEKLFF. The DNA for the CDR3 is TGTGCCAGTAGGGGGGGACAGGGCCTCAATGAAAAACTGTTTTTT.

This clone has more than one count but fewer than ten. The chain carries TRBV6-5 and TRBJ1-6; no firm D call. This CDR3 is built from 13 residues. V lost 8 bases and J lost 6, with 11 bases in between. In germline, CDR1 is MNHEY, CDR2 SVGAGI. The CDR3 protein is CASQAEGNSPLHF. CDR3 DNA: TGTGCCAGCCAGGCAGAGGGTAATTCACCCCTCCACTTT.

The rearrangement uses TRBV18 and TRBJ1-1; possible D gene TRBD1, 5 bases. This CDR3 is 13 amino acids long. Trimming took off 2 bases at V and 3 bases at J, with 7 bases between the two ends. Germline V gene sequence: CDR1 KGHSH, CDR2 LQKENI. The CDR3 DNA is TGTGCCAGCTCACCAGGGGCGGACACTGAAGCTTTCTTT. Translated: CASSPGADTEAFF.

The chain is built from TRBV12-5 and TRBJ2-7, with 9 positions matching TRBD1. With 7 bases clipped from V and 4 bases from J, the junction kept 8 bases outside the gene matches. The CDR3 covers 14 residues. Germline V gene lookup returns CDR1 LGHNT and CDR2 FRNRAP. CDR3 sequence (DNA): TGTGCTAGTGCTATGGACAGGGGTGGGTACGAGCAGTACTTC. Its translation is CASAMDRGGYEQYF. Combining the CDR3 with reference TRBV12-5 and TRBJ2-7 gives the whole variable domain DARVTQTPRHKVTEMGQEVTMRCQPILGHNTVFWYRQTMMQGLELLAYFRNRAPLDDSGMPKDRFSAEMPDATLATLKIQPSEPRDSAVYFCASAMDRGGYEQYFGPGTRLTVT.

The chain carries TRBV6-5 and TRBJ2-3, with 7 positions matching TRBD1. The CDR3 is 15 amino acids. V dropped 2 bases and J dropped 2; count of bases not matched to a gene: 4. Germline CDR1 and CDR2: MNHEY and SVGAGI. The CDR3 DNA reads TGTGCCAGCAGTTACCGGACAGGTCCCACAGATACGCAGTATTTT. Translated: CASSYRTGPTDTQYF.

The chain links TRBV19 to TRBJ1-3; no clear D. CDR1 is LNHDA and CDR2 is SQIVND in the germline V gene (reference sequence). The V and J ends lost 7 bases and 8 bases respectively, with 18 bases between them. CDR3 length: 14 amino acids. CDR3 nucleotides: TGTGCCAGTAAGTCGGAGGACCCGGTGGACACCATATATTTT. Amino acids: CASKSEDPVDTIYF.

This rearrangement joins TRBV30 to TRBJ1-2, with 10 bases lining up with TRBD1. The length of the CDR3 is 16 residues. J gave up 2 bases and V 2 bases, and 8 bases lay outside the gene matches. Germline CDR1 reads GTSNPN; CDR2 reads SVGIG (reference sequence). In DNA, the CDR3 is TGTGCCTGGAGTAGGTACCGGGACAGGGGCAACTATGGCTACACCTTC. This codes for CAWSRYRDRGNYGYTF.

CDR3 sequence (DNA): TGTGCCAGCAGCCGGACAGATTCACCCCTCCACTTT. Protein product: CASSRTDSPLHF. The gene calls are TRBV6-6 and TRBJ1-6, with D tentatively TRBD1 (6 bases). V shed 6 bases and J shed 8 bases, with 8 bases lying between them. The germline CDR1 and CDR2 sequences are MNHNY and SVGAGI (reference sequence). The CDR3 is 12 residues long.

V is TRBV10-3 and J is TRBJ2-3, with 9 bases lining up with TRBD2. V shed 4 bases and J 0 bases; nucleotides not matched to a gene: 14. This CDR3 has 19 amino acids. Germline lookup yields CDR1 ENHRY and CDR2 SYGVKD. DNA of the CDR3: TGTGCCATCAGTGGAGTAGGCGGGAGGGCCGGGACTAGCACAGATACGCAGTATTTT. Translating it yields CAISGVGGRAGTSTDTQYF.

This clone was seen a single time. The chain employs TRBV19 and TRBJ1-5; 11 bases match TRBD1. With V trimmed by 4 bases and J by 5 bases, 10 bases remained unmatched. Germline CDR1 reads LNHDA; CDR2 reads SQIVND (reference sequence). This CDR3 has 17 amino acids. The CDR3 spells CASSNWTGGILYQPQHF. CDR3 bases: TGTGCCAGTAGTAACTGGACAGGGGGCATCTTATATCAGCCCCAGCATTTT.

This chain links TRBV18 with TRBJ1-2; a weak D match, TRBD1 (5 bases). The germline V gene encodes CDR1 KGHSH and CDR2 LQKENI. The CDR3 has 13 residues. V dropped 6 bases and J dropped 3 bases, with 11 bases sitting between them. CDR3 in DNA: TGTGCCAGCTCCCTCGGGGGGGACTATGGCTACACCTTC. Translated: CASSLGGDYGYTF.

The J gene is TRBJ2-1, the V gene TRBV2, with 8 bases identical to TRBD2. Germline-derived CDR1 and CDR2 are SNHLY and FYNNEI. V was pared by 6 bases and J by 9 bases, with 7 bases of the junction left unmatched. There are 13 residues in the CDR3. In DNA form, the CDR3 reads TGTGCCAGCAGCCTAGCGGGTAGGGGTGAGCAGTTCTTC. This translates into CASSLAGRGEQFF.

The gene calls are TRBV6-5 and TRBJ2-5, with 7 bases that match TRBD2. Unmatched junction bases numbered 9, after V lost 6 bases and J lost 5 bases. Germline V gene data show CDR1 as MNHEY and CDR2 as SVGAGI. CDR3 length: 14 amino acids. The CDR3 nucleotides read TGTGCCAGCAGCCGCGGGGGAGTCGACGAGACCCAGTACTTC. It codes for CASSRGGVDETQYF.

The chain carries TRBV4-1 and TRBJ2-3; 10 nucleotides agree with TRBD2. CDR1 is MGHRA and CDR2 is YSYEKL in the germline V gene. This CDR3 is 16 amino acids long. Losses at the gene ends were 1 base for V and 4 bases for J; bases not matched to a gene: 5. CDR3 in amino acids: CASSQGEREGADTQYF. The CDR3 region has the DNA TGCGCCAGCAGCCAAGGGGAGCGGGAGGGCGCAGATACGCAGTATTTT.

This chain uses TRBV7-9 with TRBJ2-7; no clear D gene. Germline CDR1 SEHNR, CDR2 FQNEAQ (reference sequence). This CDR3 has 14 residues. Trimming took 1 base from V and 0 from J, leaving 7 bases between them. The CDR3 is CASSLDESSYEQYF. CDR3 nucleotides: TGTGCCAGCAGCTTAGACGAGAGCTCCTACGAGCAGTACTTC.

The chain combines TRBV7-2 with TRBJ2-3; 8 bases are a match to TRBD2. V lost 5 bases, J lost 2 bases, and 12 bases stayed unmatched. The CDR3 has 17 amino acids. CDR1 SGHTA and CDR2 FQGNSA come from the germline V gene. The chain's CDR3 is CASSPGWTGGSTDTQYF. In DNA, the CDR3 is TGTGCCAGCAGCCCAGGATGGACGGGAGGGTCCACAGATACGCAGTATTTT.

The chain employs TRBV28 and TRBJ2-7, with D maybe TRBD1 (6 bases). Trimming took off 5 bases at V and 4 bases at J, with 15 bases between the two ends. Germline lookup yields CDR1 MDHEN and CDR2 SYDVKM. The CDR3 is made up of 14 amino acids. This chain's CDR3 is CASSHQGFGYEQYF. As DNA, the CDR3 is TGTGCCAGCAGTCACCAGGGGTTCGGGTACGAGCAGTACTTC.